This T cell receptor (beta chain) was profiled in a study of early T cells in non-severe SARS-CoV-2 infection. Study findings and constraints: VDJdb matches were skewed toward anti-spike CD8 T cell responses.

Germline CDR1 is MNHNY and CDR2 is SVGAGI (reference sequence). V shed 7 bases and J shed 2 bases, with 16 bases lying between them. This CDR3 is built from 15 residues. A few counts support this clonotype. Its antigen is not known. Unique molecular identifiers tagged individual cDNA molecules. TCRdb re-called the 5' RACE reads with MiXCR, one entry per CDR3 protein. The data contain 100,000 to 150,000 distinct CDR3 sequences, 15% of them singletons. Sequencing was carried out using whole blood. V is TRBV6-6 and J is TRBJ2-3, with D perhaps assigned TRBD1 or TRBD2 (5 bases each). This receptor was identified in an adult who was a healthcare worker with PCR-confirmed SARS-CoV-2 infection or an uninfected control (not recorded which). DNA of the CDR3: TGTGCCAGCATGGGCCCCGGGGCTCTCACAGATACGCAGTATTTT. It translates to CASMGPGALTDTQYF.